This TCR beta chain was recovered during a study of cytomegalovirus exposure and HLA in healthy donors. Study results and caveats: There were some public TCRs occurring in many donors, but most TCR sequences were rare.

Per germline, CDR1 MNHEY and CDR2 SMNVEV (reference sequence). With 4 bases clipped from V and 3 bases from J, the junction kept 8 bases outside the gene matches. CDR3 length equals 15 residues. As regards this clone: The antigen remains undetermined.

Assay: immunoSEQ multiplex PCR; the TCRdb copy retains only in-frame clones and omits some. The table lists some 69,000 clones, 96% of them singletons, with roughly 4.5% in the top ten. The sample consisted of PBMCs. This receptor was identified in a woman aged 18-30 years in good health and CMV-seropositive. This rearrangement joins TRBV27 to TRBJ2-7, with 8 nucleotides matching TRBD2. CDR3 sequence: CASSSTPGTSYEQYF. Here the CDR3 DNA reads TGTGCCAGCAGTTCGACACCCGGGACTAGCTACGAGCAGTACTTC.